A selection of T cell receptor beta chains follows, all from one sample in a study of CD8+ T cells in alopecia areata. Profiled with immunoSEQ multiplex PCR; TCRdb holds only in-frame clones, not every one. The sample comprises about 92,000 clones, around 47% of which are singletons, and 15% to 20% rests with the top ten. Source: CD8+ T cells sorted from blood, taken at week 24, from a patient treated with tofacitinib. These receptors originate from a human donor with alopecia areata. Both conserved end residues are part of each CDR3. D genes are given only for firm matches. Only part of the rows carry a size: once, few, many, or a class if the clone is expanded.

j_call d_call clone_size v_call cdr3_nt cdr3_aa
TRBJ2-1 TRBD2 . TRBV9 TGTGCCAGCAGCGTAGGGGGACTAGCGGGCAACAATGAGCAGTTCTTC CASSVGGLAGNNEQFF
TRBJ2-7 . . TRBV30 TGTGCCTGGAGGAAGGACCCACCCGGATACTACGAGCAGTACTTC CAWRKDPPGYYEQYF
TRBJ2-2 . . TRBV14 TGTGCCAGCAGCCCCATTAGGACCGGGGAGCTGTTTTTT CASSPIRTGELFF
TRBJ2-1 TRBD2 few TRBV14 TGTGCCAGCAGCCAAGGACTAGCCTCGGCCTACAATGAGCAGTTCTTC CASSQGLASAYNEQFF
TRBJ1-1 . few TRBV5-1 TGCGCCAGCCGACAGACCAACACTGAAGCTTTCTTT CASRQTNTEAFF
TRBJ1-3 . few TRBV11-2 TGTGCCAGCAGCTCTCAGGGATCTGGAAACACCATATATTTT CASSSQGSGNTIYF
TRBJ2-3 TRBD2 few TRBV7-9 TGTGCCAGCAGCGGGCGGTCGACTAGCGGTCGCACAGATACGCAGTATTTT CASSGRSTSGRTDTQYF
TRBJ2-3 TRBD1 . TRBV29-1 TGCAGCGTTGTGGGTGGACAGGGATTCACAGATACGCAGTATTTT CSVVGGQGFTDTQYF
TRBJ1-1 TRBD1 . TRBV4-1 TGCGCCAGCAGCCAAGATGGGACAGGGAAGCTTGAAGCTTTCTTT CASSQDGTGKLEAFF
TRBJ2-7 TRBD1 . TRBV5-1 TGCGCCAGCAGCTTGGGAGTGGTGGGACAGGGGACCTACGAGCAGTACTTC CASSLGVVGQGTYEQYF
TRBJ1-1 . . TRBV28 TGTGCCAGCAGAAAACCCACAGGGAGAAGAAACACTGAAGCTTTCTTT CASRKPTGRRNTEAFF
TRBJ2-7 . few TRBV2 TGTGCCAGCAGTGATCCCCTAGCGAGAGAGCAGTACTTC CASSDPLAREQYF
TRBJ2-1 TRBD2 few TRBV19 TGTGCCAGTAGACCTAGCGGGAGGTTCAATGAGCAGTTCTTC CASRPSGRFNEQFF
TRBJ1-4 TRBD1 . TRBV29-1 TGCAGCGTTAACGACAGGGGGGAGGGAAAACTGTTTTTT CSVNDRGEGKLFF
TRBJ1-2 . . TRBV29-1 TGCAGCTCCAATAGGCTGACTAACTATGGCTACACCTTC CSSNRLTNYGYTF
TRBJ1-1 . few TRBV21-1 TGTGCCAGCAGCCAAGCGGCAATAGCTTTCTTT CASSQAAIAFF
TRBJ2-1 . . TRBV4-1 TGCGCCAGCAGCCCCGGACGGAACAATGAGCAGTTCTTC CASSPGRNNEQFF
TRBJ2-3 TRBD2 . TRBV9 TGTGCCAGCAGCGACCTAGCGGGGAGCACAGATACGCAGTATTTT CASSDLAGSTDTQYF
TRBJ2-5 . few TRBV20-1 TGCAGTGCTTTGGAGAAGGAGACCCAGTACTTC CSALEKETQYF
TRBJ2-5 TRBD2 . TRBV2 TGTGCCAGCAGTGAAAGTCGACTAGCGGTAAAGACCCAGTACTTC CASSESRLAVKTQYF
TRBJ1-2 TRBD1 . TRBV4-3 TGCGCCAGCAGCCATTATGTGGACAGGGCGGACTATGGCTACACCTTC CASSHYVDRADYGYTF
TRBJ2-2 . . TRBV28 TGTGCCAGCATCAAGGGAGCCGGGGCGTGGAACACCGGGGAGCTGTTTTTT CASIKGAGAWNTGELFF
TRBJ1-2 . few TRBV29-1 TGCAGCGCTCCAGCGAACTATGGCTACACCTTC CSAPANYGYTF
TRBJ2-3 TRBD2 once TRBV9 TGTGCCAGCAGCGTACTAGCGGGAGGGAGCACAGATACGCAGTATTTT CASSVLAGGSTDTQYF
TRBJ2-5 TRBD2 . TRBV11-2 TGTGCCAGCAGCCATGGACTAGCGGGAGACTGGAGGGAGACCCAGTACTTC CASSHGLAGDWRETQYF
TRBJ1-2 . . TRBV19 TGTGCCAGTAGTGCCGGGTGGAGCTACACCTTC CASSAGWSYTF
TRBJ1-1 . . TRBV7-9 TGTGCCAGCAGCCAGGTCGGAGGAGACACTGAAGCTTTCTTT CASSQVGGDTEAFF
TRBJ2-7 . few TRBV25-1 TGTGCCAGCAGTTGGGGCAGCTCCTACGAGCAGTACTTC CASSWGSSYEQYF
TRBJ2-5 TRBD1 . TRBV13 TGTGCCAGCAGCAAGGGACAGGACCAAGAGACCCAGTACTTC CASSKGQDQETQYF
TRBJ2-3 TRBD1 few TRBV5-6 TGTGCCAGCAGCCTAACAGGGGGCGAAGGGGATACGCAGTATTTT CASSLTGGEGDTQYF
TRBJ2-1 . . TRBV7-9 TGTGCCAGCAGCTTAGCCCCATACAATGAGCAGTTCTTC CASSLAPYNEQFF
TRBJ1-5 TRBD1 . TRBV28 TGTGCCAGCAGCCCAATCCAGGGGGCGAAAGGACAGCCCCAGCATTTT CASSPIQGAKGQPQHF
TRBJ2-2 TRBD1 . TRBV13 TGTGCCAGCAGCCTCGACAGGGGGAACACCGGGGAGCTGTTTTTT CASSLDRGNTGELFF
TRBJ2-2 . . TRBV9 TGTGCCAGCAGCAACAGGAGGGCCGGGGACGGGGAGCTGTTTTTT CASSNRRAGDGELFF
TRBJ2-2 TRBD1 . TRBV7-8 TGTGCCAGCAGCTTGCCGGGACAGCAGAACACCGGGGAGCTGTTTTTT CASSLPGQQNTGELFF
TRBJ2-1 TRBD1 . TRBV5-1 TGCGCCAGCAGCTTAGGGACAGGAGAGCAGTTCTTC CASSLGTGEQFF
TRBJ2-7 . few TRBV4-1 TGCGCCAGCAGCCAAGAAACGGCCCCCGCCCCTTACGAGCAGTACTTC CASSQETAPAPYEQYF
TRBJ2-1 TRBD2 . TRBV27 TGTGCCAGCAAGGATCGGGGGGATTTCAATGAGCAGTTCTTC CASKDRGDFNEQFF
TRBJ1-2 . few TRBV29-1 TGCAGCGTTGACCCCCCGAACGACTATGGCTACACCTTC CSVDPPNDYGYTF
TRBJ2-2 TRBD1 few TRBV29-1 TGCAGCGTTCTACAGGGGTCCGGGGAGCTGTTTTTT CSVLQGSGELFF